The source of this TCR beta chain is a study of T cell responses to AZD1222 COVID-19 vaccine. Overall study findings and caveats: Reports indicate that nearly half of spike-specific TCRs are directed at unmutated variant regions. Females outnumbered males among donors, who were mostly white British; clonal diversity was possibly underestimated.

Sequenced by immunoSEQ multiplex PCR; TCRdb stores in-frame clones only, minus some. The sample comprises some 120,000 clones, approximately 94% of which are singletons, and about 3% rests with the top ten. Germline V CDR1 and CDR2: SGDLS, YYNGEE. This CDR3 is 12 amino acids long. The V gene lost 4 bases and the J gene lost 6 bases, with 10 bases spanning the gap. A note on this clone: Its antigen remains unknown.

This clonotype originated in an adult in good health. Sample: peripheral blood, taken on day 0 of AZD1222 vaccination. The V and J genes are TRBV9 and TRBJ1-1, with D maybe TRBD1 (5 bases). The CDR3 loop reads CASSPQGPEAFF. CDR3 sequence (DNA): TGTGCCAGCAGCCCTCAGGGTCCTGAAGCTTTCTTT.